The T cell receptor beta chain under discussion was sequenced for a study of shared clonotypes between healthy human individuals. Findings and caveats of the study: Clonotypes shared by all four sorted-subset donors had higher generation probabilities than non-shared clonotypes. Generally, naive subsets (rather than memory subsets) showed larger estimated richness. The sole specimen, blood, was sampled, and tissue repertoires likely differ.

This clone was seen only once. Its antigen is not known. CD8 cells classed as naive were CD45RO-negative and positively selected for CCR7, excluding terminally differentiated effector memory CD45RA+ cells. Assay used: immunoSEQ multiplex PCR; TCRdb lists only in-frame clones, some missing. The sample records some 800,000 clones, more than 85% being singletons. The V gene's germline CDR1 is MDHEN and CDR2 SYDVKM. CDR3 length: 15 amino acids. The germline V and J ends were trimmed by 5 bases and 0 bases, with 11 bases remaining between them. Sequences were obtained from naive CD8+ T cells sorted from blood. The chain recombines TRBV28 with TRBJ1-3; D gene uncertain. The receptor was derived from a man in his thirties or forties in good health. The CDR3 region has the DNA TGTGCCAGCAGTCCGACGCGGGTCTCTGGAAACACCATATATTTT. Translation: CASSPTRVSGNTIYF.